This TCR beta chain was sequenced in a study of shared clonotypes between healthy human individuals. Study overall: A couple of women and three men aged 18 to 49 made up the donors.

As regards this clone: Its antigen is not identified.

Healthy HIV-negative adults without recent acute infections or vaccinations served as donors. The study's findings and limits: The sharing of 5% to 6.5% of naive CD4 clonotypes was seen across a handful of donors.

V shed 5 bases and J 4 bases; nucleotides not matched to a gene: 6. The CDR3 contains 14 residues. Looked up from germline, CDR1 is MDHEN and CDR2 is SYDVKM. Produced via immunoSEQ multiplex PCR; TCRdb's table is partial and in-frame only. Of about 1,500,000 clones in the sample, around 97% were seen once. What was sequenced was naive CD4+ T cells sorted from blood. Regarding subset: CD45RA+ positively selected. The chain couples TRBV28 to TRBJ2-7, with 9 bases that match TRBD2. This receptor was obtained from a man aged 25-45 years in good health. The CDR3 here is CASSPGLADYEQYF. CDR3 DNA: TGTGCCAGCAGTCCGGGACTAGCAGATTACGAGCAGTACTTC. Combining the CDR3 with reference TRBV28 and TRBJ2-7 gives the whole variable domain DVKVTQSSRYLVKRTGEKVFLECVQDMDHENMFWYRQDPGLGLRLIYFSYDVKMKEKGDIPEGYSVSREKKERFSLILESASTNQTSMYLCASSPGLADYEQYFGPGTRLTVT.